These 14 T cell receptor beta chains share one sample of origin, sequenced in a study of T cells in Graves' hyperthyroidism and ophthalmopathy (dated by TCRdb to about 2019). Library construction relied on multiplex PCR. Reads for this sample came from an Illumina HiSeq 2000. Amplification of TCR beta CDR3 regions was carried out from RNA transcripts. The TCR CDR3 was subjected to a first round of RT-PCR using the HTBI primer set and the Qiagen OneStep RT-PCR kit. The public reads were reanalyzed by TCRdb: fastp trimming at Q25, MiXCR alignment, in-frame beta chains only. Rows are unified per CDR3 protein, each entry keeping the most common DNA and genes. The sample table shows 500,000 to 650,000 distinct CDR3 sequences, and roughly 15% are seen once. Approximately 15% of the sample is taken by the ten largest. What was sequenced was blood. These receptors were obtained from a woman aged 40 to 50 with Graves' hyperthyroidism.

The rearrangement links TRBV12-3 or TRBV12-4 to TRBJ2-3, with 9 bases that match TRBD2. J was trimmed by 4 bases and V by 7 bases; bases with no gene match: 6. The CDR3 extends over 14 amino acids. CDR3 loop: CASITGLASDTQYF. The CDR3 DNA sequence: TGTGCCAGCATCACCGGACTAGCGTCAGATACGCAGTATTTT.

At least ten counts were recorded for this clonotype. The chain combines TRBV2 with TRBJ2-1; no clear D. The CDR3 runs 14 residues. Trimming pared 4 bases from V and 7 bases from J, leaving 14 bases between. Germline V gene sequence: CDR1 SNHLY, CDR2 FYNNEI. As DNA, the CDR3 is TGTGCCAGCAGTGGGTCTAGGCTTCGTAATGAGCAGTTCTTC. Translating gives CASSGSRLRNEQFF.

There are a few counts of this clonotype. The chain recombines TRBV20-1 with TRBJ1-4, with D possibly TRBD1 on 5 matching bases. The V and J ends lost 3 bases and 8 bases respectively, with 16 bases between them. CDR1 and CDR2 (germline): DFQATT, SNEGSKA (reference sequence). CDR3 length: 14 amino acids. The CDR3 is CSARPGDSGEKLFF. CDR3 coding DNA: TGCAGTGCTAGGCCGGGGGATTCGGGAGAAAAACTGTTTTTT.

This clonotype was recorded at least ten times. V gene TRBV20-1 combines with J gene TRBJ2-3; TRBD2 aligns across 9 bases. Losses at the gene ends were 4 bases for V and 10 bases for J; bases not matched to a gene: 12. The germline V gene has CDR1 DFQATT and CDR2 SNEGSKA (reference sequence). The CDR3 runs to 14 residues. The CDR3 protein is CSAKGLALMIPQYF. DNA for the CDR3: TGCAGTGCTAAGGGACTAGCCCTGATGATTCCGCAGTATTTT.

The sample holds a few counts of this clonotype. The chain is built from TRBV30 and TRBJ2-7; maybe TRBD1 (5 bases). V gave up 2 bases and J gave up 0 bases, with 8 bases separating them. Per germline, CDR1 GTSNPN and CDR2 SVGIG (reference sequence). CDR3 size: 13 residues. CDR3 in amino acids: CAWSWTHSYEQYF. CDR3 nucleotide sequence: TGTGCCTGGAGTTGGACACACTCCTACGAGCAGTACTTC.

This clonotype was picked up many times. The rearrangement links TRBV20-1 to TRBJ2-5; the match to TRBD2 covers 11 bases. The CDR3 consists of 15 residues. V dropped 3 bases and J dropped 1; count of bases not matched to a gene: 4. CDR1 and CDR2 from the germline V gene are DFQATT and SNEGSKA (reference sequence). Written as DNA, the CDR3 is TGCAGTGCTAGGCCGGGACTAGCGGCCCAAGAGACCCAGTACTTC. Residues: CSARPGLAAQETQYF.

This clonotype came up many times. V gene TRBV18 combines with J gene TRBJ1-6; 10 bases are shared with TRBD1. V was clipped by 4 bases and J by 10 bases; unmatched bases: 4. The CDR3 spans 14 residues. The germline gives CDR1 KGHSH, CDR2 LQKENI. The CDR3 sequence: CASSRGQGESPLHF. The CDR3 DNA reads TGTGCCAGCTCACGAGGACAGGGGGAATCACCCCTCCACTTT.

This clonotype was picked up many times. The CDR3 spells CASSLRTLSSYEQYF. The CDR3 bases are TGTGCCAGCAGTTTAAGGACACTGAGCTCCTACGAGCAGTACTTC. The chain combines TRBV12-3 or TRBV12-4 with TRBJ2-7; tentatively, D is TRBD1 (5 bases). V was cut by 2 bases and J by 0 bases, with 11 bases left in between. The CDR3 sequence is 15 residues long.

This chain links TRBV4-1 with TRBJ1-5, with 7 bases identical to TRBD1. Germline V gene lookup returns CDR1 MGHRA and CDR2 YSYEKL. V dropped 2 bases and J dropped 6; count of bases not matched to a gene: 13. There are 17 residues in the CDR3. The CDR3 loop is CASSQSTQTGIFQPQHF. The CDR3 DNA reads as TGCGCCAGCAGCCAATCAACTCAGACAGGGATCTTTCAGCCCCAGCATTTT.

This clonotype has at least ten counts. The J gene is TRBJ2-5, the V gene TRBV19, with 12 bases matching TRBD1. Germline lookup yields CDR1 LNHDA and CDR2 SQIVND (reference sequence). The V gene end was trimmed by 4 bases and the J gene end by 0 bases; junction bases not matched to a gene: 9. The CDR3 loop spans 18 amino acids. CDR3 protein: CASSTPLGQGADQETQYF. Here the CDR3 DNA reads TGTGCCAGTAGTACCCCCTTGGGACAGGGGGCTGACCAAGAGACCCAGTACTTC. Full variable domain (remainder filled in from reference TRBV19 and TRBJ2-5): DGGITQSPKYLFRKEGQNVTLSCEQNLNHDAMYWYRQDPGQGLRLIYYSQIVNDFQKGDIAEGYSVSREKKESFPLTVTSAQKNPTAFYLCASSTPLGQGADQETQYFGPGTRLLVL.

The chain's CDR3 is CASSPGLGPSTDTQYF. The CDR3 coding sequence is TGTGCCAGCAGCCCCGGACTGGGACCCTCCACAGATACGCAGTATTTT. The chain carries TRBV12-3 or TRBV12-4 and TRBJ2-3; D is tentatively TRBD1 or TRBD2 (5 bases each). V was cut by 6 bases and J by 2 bases, with 18 bases left in between. This CDR3 has 16 amino acids.

Points on this clonotype: This may be a read error, as it is one base from a much larger clone. This chain joins TRBV30 and TRBJ1-4; the match to TRBD1 covers 7 bases. This CDR3 spans 14 amino acids. Germline V gene lookup returns CDR1 GTSNPN and CDR2 SVGIG (reference sequence). J gave up 4 bases and V 2 bases, and 4 bases lay outside the gene matches. CDR3 residues: CAWSKGTVNEKLFF. The CDR3, as DNA: TGTGCCTGGAGTAAAGGGACAGTTAATGAAAAACTGTTTTTT.

The DNA for the CDR3 is TGTGCCAGCAGCGGCCCGGACAGGGCCCGGGGAGGGGCCAACGTCCTGACTTTC. It translates to CASSGPDRARGGANVLTF. This rearrangement joins TRBV6-1 to TRBJ2-6, with 8 bases fitting TRBD1. This CDR3 has 18 amino acids. V lost 6 bases, J lost 4 bases, and 14 bases stayed unmatched. Germline CDR1 and CDR2: MNHNS and SASEGT.

This clonotype was observed many times. This chain links TRBV27 with TRBJ1-5; D not resolved. The germline V and J ends were trimmed by 5 bases and 5 bases, with 10 bases remaining between them. This CDR3 region has 13 residues. Per germline, CDR1 MNHEY and CDR2 SMNVEV (reference sequence). CDR3 sequence: CASSPTSHQPQHF. CDR3 nucleotides: TGTGCCAGCAGTCCTACTTCGCATCAGCCCCAGCATTTT.